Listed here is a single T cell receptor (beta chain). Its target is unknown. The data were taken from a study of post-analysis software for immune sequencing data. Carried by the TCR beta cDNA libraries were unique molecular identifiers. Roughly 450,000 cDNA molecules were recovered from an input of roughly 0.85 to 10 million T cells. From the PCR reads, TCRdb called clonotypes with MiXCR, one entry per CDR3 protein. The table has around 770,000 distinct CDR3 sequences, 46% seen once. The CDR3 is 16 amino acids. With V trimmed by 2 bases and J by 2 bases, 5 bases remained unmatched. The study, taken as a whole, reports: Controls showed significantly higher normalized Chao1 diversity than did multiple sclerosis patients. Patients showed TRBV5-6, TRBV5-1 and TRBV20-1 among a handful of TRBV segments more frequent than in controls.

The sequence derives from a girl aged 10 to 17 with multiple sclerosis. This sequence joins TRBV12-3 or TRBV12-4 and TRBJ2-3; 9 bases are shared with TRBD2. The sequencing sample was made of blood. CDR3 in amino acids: CASSLQAGGPTDTQYF. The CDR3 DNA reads TGTGCCAGCAGTTTACAGGCGGGAGGGCCCACAGATACGCAGTATTTT.